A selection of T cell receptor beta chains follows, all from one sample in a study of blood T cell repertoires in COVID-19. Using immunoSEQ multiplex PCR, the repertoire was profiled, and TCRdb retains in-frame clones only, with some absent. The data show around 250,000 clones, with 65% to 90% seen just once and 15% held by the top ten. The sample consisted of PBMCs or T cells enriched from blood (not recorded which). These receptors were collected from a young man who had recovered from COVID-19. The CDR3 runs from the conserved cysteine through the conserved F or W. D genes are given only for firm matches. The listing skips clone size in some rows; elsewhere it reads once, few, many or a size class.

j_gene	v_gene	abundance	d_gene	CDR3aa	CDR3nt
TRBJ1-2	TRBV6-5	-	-	CASRNPGGRGYTF	TGTGCCAGCAGAAACCCGGGGGGGCGGGGCTACACCTTC
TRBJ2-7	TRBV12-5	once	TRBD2	CASGPIAGGPGEQYF	TGTGCTAGTGGTCCCATAGCGGGAGGGCCCGGCGAGCAGTACTTC
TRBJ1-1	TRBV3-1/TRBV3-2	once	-	CASSQDWGTVEAFF	TGTGCCAGCAGCCAGGACTGGGGGACTGTTGAAGCTTTCTTT
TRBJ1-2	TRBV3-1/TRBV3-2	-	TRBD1	CASSPQGTAANYGYTF	TGTGCCAGCAGCCCACAAGGGACAGCGGCTAACTATGGCTACACCTTC
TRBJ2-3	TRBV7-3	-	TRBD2	CASSSGTSGSGDTQYF	TGTGCCAGCAGTTCCGGGACTAGCGGGAGTGGAGATACGCAGTATTTT
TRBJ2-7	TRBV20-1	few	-	CSARAGFEQYF	TGCAGTGCTAGGGCGGGGTTCGAGCAGTACTTC
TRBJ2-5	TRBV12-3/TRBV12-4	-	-	CASSLGGGETQYF	TGTGCCAGCAGCCTAGGGGGTGGGGAGACCCAGTACTTC
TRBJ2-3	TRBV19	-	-	CASSDRPGYTDTQYF	TGTGCCAGTAGTGATCGACCGGGGTACACAGATACGCAGTATTTT
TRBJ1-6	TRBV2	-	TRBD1	CASKLSGGSPLHF	TGTGCCAGCAAACTGTCAGGGGGATCACCCCTCCACTTT
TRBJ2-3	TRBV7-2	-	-	CASSPGLSTDTQYF	TGTGCCAGCAGTCCGGGACTTTCCACAGATACGCAGTATTTT
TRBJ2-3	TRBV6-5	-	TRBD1	CASSYSPGQGMGTQYF	TGTGCCAGCAGTTACTCCCCGGGACAGGGGATGGGTACGCAGTATTTT
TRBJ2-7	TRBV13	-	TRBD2	CASSLVASGGTYEQYF	TGTGCCAGCAGCTTAGTGGCCAGCGGGGGGACCTACGAGCAGTACTTC
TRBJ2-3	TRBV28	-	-	CASSPHTDTQYF	TGTGCCAGCAGTCCCCACACAGATACGCAGTATTTT
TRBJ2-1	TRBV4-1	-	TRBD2	CASSQDGGGNEQFF	TGCGCCAGCAGCCAAGATGGCGGGGGCAATGAGCAGTTCTTC
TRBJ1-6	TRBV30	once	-	CAWNFPVTGSNSPLHF	TGTGCCTGGAATTTTCCCGTTACAGGGTCGAATTCACCCCTCCACTTT
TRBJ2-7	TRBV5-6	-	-	CASSSGHQPPFSYEQYF	TGTGCCAGCAGCTCGGGTCACCAGCCGCCCTTTTCCTACGAGCAGTACTTC
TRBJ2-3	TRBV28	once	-	CASRGGHTDTQYF	TGTGCCAGCAGAGGCGGGCACACAGATACGCAGTATTTT
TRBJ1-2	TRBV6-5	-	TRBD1	CATTGANYGYTF	TGTGCCACAACAGGGGCTAACTATGGCTACACCTTC
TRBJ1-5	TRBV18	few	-	CASSEGEDQPQHF	TGTGCCAGCTCAGAAGGGGAGGATCAGCCCCAGCATTTT
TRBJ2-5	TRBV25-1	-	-	CASSERGWETQYF	TGTGCCAGCAGTGAAAGGGGGTGGGAGACCCAGTACTTC
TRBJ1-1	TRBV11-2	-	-	CASSLGQPAFF	TGTGCCAGCAGCTTAGGACAGCCAGCTTTCTTT
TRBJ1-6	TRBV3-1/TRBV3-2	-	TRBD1	CASSRGQGQNSPLHF	TGTGCCAGCAGCCGGGGACAGGGTCAGAATTCACCCCTCCACTTT
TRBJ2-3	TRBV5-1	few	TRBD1	CASSPKMRTGGRDTQYF	TGCGCCAGCAGCCCCAAAATGAGGACAGGGGGCCGAGATACGCAGTATTTT
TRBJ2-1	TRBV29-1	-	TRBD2	CSASGTSDNEQFF	TGCAGCGCATCCGGGACTAGTGACAATGAGCAGTTCTTC
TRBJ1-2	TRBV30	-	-	CAWSPRRGRPYGYTF	TGTGCCTGGAGTCCCAGGAGGGGCAGACCGTATGGCTACACCTTC
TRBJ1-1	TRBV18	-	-	CASSPSVGRTEAFF	TGTGCCAGCTCACCATCGGTAGGGAGGACTGAAGCTTTCTTT
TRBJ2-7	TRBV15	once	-	CATSRDHGGHEQYF	TGTGCCACCAGCAGAGATCACGGAGGACACGAGCAGTACTTC
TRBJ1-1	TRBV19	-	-	CASSMVPGAEAFF	TGTGCCAGTAGTATGGTTCCGGGGGCTGAAGCTTTCTTT
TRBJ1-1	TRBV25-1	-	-	CASSGGPGTHNTEAFF	TGTGCCAGCAGCGGGGGGCCGGGGACACACAACACTGAAGCTTTCTTT
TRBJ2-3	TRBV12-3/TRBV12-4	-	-	CASTPLLEDTQYF	TGTGCCAGCACTCCCTTATTAGAGGATACGCAGTATTTT
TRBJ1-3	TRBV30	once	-	CAWQTGALRNTIYF	TGTGCCTGGCAGACAGGAGCTCTGAGGAACACCATATATTTT
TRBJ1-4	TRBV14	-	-	CASSWRGEKLFF	TGTGCCAGCAGCTGGCGGGGGGAAAAACTGTTTTTT
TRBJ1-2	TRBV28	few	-	CASSLRGNGYTF	TGTGCCAGCAGTCTTAGGGGGAACGGCTACACCTTC
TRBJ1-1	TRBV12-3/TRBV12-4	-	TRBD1	CASSLRGRAFF	TGTGCCAGCAGTTTAAGGGGGCGAGCTTTCTTT
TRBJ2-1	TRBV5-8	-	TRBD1	CASSFWDREYNEQFF	TGTGCCAGCAGCTTCTGGGACAGGGAATACAATGAGCAGTTCTTC
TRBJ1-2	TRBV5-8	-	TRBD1	CASSWEGTGIGYTF	TGTGCCAGCAGCTGGGAGGGGACAGGGATTGGCTACACCTTC
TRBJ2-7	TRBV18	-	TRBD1	CASSFGADRGYEQYF	TGTGCCAGCTCATTCGGGGCCGACAGGGGTTACGAGCAGTACTTC
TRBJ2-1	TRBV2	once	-	CASSETGVRIYNEQFF	TGTGCCAGCAGTGAAACGGGGGTCCGAATCTACAATGAGCAGTTCTTC
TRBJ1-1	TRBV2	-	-	CATSGGHVNTEAFF	TGTGCCACAAGCGGTGGGCACGTGAACACTGAAGCTTTCTTT
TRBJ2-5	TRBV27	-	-	CASRGRGVWQETQYF	TGTGCCAGCAGGGGCAGGGGTGTATGGCAAGAGACCCAGTACTTC
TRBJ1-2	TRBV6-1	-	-	CASSEEGTSTNYGYTF	TGTGCCAGCAGTGAAGAGGGGACAAGTACTAACTATGGCTACACCTTC
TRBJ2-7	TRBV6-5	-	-	CASSRERANYEQYF	TGTGCCAGCAGTCGGGAGCGGGCCAACTACGAGCAGTACTTC
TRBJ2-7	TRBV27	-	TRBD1	CASSLRRQGTEQYF	TGTGCCAGCAGTTTACGTAGACAGGGGACGGAACAGTACTTC
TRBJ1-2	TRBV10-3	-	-	CAISDGSNYGYTF	TGTGCCATCAGTGACGGGAGCAACTATGGCTACACCTTC
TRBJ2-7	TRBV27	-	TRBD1	CASSPSTGLSYEQYF	TGTGCCAGCAGTCCCTCGACAGGGTTGTCCTACGAGCAGTACTTC
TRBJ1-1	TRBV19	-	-	CASTDGYEAFF	TGTGCCAGTACCGACGGGTATGAAGCTTTCTTT
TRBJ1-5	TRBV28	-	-	CASSPMNQPQHF	TGTGCCAGCAGTCCAATGAATCAGCCCCAGCATTTT
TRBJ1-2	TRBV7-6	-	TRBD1	CASSSSAGGHGYTF	TGTGCCAGCAGCTCCTCGGCAGGGGGCCATGGCTACACCTTC
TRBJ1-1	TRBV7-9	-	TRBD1	CASNQWRQGMNTEAFF	TGTGCCAGCAACCAATGGCGACAGGGGATGAACACTGAAGCTTTCTTT
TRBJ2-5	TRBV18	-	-	CASSVTGFETQYF	TGTGCCAGCTCAGTGACAGGATTCGAGACCCAGTACTTC
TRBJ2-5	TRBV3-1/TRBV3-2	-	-	CASSRPGVRETQYF	TGTGCCAGCAGCCGTCCCGGGGTACGTGAGACCCAGTACTTC
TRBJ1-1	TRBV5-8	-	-	CASSFPLRQNEAFF	TGTGCCAGCAGCTTTCCTCTACGCCAAAATGAAGCTTTCTTT